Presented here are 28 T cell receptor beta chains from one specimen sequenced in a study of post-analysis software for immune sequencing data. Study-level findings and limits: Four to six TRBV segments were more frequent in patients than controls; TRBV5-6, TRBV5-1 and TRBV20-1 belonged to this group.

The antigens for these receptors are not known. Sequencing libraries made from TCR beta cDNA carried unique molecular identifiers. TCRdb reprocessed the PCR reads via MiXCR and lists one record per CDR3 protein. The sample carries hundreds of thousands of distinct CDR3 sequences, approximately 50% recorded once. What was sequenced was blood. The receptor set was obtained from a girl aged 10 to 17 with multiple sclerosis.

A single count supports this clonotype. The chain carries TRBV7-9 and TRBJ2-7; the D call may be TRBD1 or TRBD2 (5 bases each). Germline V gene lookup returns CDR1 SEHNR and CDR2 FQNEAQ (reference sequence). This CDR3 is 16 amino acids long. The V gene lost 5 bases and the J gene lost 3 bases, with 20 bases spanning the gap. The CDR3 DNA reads TGTGCCAGCAGCAGAGTCGTACACCGGGGCGACTACGAGCAGTACTTC. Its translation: CASSRVVHRGDYEQYF.

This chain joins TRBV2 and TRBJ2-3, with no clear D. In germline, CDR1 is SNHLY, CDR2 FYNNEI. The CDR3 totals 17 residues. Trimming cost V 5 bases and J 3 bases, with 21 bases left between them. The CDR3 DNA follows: TGTGCCAGCAGTACCAACGCTAGAGGCGCCCTTACAGATACGCAGTATTTT. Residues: CASSTNARGALTDTQYF.

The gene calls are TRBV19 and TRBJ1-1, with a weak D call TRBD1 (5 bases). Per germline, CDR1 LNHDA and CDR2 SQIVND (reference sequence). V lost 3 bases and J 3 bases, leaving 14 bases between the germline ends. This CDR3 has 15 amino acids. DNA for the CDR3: TGTGCCAGTAGTATCGCGCTTCTGGGGCACACTGAAGCTTTCTTT. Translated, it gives CASSIALLGHTEAFF.

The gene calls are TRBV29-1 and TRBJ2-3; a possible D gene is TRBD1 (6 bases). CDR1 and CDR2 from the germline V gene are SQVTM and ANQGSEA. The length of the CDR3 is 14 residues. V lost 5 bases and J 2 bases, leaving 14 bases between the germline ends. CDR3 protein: CSVTRQDPTDTQYF. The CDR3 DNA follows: TGCAGCGTTACAAGACAGGACCCCACAGATACGCAGTATTTT.

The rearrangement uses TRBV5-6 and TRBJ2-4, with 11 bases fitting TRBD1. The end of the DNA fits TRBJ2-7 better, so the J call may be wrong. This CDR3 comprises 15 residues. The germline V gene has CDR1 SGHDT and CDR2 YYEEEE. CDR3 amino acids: CASSNNGQGANEQYF. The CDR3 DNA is TGTGCCAGCAGCAACAACGGACAGGGGGCGAACGAGCAGTACTTC.

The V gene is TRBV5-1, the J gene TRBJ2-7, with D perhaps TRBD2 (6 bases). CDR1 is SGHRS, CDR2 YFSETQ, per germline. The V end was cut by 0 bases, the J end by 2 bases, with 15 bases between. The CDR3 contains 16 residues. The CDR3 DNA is TGCGCCAGCAGCTTGGCCCAAACGGGAGTCCCCTACGAGCAGTACTTC. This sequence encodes CASSLAQTGVPYEQYF.

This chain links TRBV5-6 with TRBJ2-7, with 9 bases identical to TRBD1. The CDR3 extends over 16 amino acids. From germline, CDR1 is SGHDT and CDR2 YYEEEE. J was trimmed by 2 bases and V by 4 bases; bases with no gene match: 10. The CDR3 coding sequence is TGTGCCAGCAGCCCGATAGGACAGGGGTTCACCTACGAGCAGTACTTC. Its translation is CASSPIGQGFTYEQYF.

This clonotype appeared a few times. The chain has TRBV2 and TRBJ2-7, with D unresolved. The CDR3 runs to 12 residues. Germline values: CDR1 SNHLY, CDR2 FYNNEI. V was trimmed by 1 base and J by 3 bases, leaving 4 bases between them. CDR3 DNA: TGTGCCAGCAGTGAAGAGAACTACGAGCAGTACTTC. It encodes CASSEENYEQYF. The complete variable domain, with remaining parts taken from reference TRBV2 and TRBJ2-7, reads EPEVTQTPSHQVTQMGQEVILRCVPISNHLYFYWYRQILGQKVEFLVSFYNNEISEKSEIFDDQFSVERPDGSNFTLKIRSTKLEDSAMYFCASSEENYEQYFGPGTRLTVT.

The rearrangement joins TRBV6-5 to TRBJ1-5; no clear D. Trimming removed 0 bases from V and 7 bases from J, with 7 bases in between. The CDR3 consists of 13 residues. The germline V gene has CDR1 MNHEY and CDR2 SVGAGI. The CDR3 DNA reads TGTGCCAGCAGTTACTCATCGGGCCAGCCCCAGCATTTT. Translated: CASSYSSGQPQHF.

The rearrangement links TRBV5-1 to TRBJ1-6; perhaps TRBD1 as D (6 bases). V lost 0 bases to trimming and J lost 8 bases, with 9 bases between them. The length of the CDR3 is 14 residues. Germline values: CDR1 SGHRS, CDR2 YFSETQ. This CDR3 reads CASSLGGGDSPLHF. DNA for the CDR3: TGCGCCAGCAGCTTGGGGGGGGGCGATTCACCCCTCCACTTT. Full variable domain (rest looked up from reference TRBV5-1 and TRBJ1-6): KAGVTQTPRYLIKTRGQQVTLSCSPISGHRSVSWYQQTPGQGLQFLFEYFSETQRNKGNFPGRFSGRQFSNSRSEMNVSTLELGDSALYLCASSLGGGDSPLHFGNGTRLTVT.

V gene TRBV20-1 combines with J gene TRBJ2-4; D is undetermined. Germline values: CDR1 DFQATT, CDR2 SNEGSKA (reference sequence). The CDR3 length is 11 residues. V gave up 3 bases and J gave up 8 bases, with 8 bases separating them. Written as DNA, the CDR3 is TGCAGTGCTAGGAGAGAGGACATTCAGTACTTC. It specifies CSARREDIQYF.

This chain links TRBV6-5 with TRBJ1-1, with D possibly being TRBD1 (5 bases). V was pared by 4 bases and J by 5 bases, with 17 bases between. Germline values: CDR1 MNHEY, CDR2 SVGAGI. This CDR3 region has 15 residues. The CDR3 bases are TGTGCCAGCAGTTTCTCGTTATCAGGGTGGACTGAAGCTTTCTTT. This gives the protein CASSFSLSGWTEAFF.

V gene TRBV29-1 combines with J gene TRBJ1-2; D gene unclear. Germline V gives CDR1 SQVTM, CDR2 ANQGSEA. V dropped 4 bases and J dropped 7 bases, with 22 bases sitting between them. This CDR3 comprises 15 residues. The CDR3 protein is CSVAGRQAALIGYTF. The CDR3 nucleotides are TGCAGCGTTGCTGGTAGGCAGGCGGCCCTTATTGGCTACACCTTC.

CDR3 sequence: CSAPSRDRDHYNEQFF. Here the CDR3 DNA reads TGCAGTGCTCCGTCCCGGGACAGGGACCACTACAATGAGCAGTTCTTC. The chain combines TRBV20-1 with TRBJ2-1; 9 nucleotides agree with TRBD1. This CDR3 spans 16 amino acids. V gave up 5 bases and J gave up 3 bases; unmatched junction bases: 11. Germline CDR1 and CDR2: DFQATT and SNEGSKA (reference sequence).

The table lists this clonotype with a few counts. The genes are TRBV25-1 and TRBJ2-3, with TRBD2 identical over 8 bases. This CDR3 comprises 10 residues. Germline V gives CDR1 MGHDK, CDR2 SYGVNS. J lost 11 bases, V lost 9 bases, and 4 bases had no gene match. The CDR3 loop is CASQRGQQYF. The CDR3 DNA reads TGTGCCAGTCAGCGGGGGCAGCAGTATTTT.

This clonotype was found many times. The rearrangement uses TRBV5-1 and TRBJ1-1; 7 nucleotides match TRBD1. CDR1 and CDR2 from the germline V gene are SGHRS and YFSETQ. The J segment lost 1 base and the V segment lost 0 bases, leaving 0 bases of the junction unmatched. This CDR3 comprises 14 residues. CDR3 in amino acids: CASSLAGGNTEAFF. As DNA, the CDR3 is TGCGCCAGCAGCTTGGCAGGGGGGAACACTGAAGCTTTCTTT.

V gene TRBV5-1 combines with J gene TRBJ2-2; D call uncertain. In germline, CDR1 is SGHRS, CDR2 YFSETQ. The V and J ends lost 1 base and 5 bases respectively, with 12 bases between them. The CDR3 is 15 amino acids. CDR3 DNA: TGCGCCAGCAGCTTGACGGGCCTCAGTACCGGGGAGCTGTTTTTT. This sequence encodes CASSLTGLSTGELFF.

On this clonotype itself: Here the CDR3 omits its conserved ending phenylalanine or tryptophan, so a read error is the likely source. CDR3 DNA: TGTGCCAGCAGCCCCCCGGGGGCTTCGAAGACCCAGTACTAC. Its protein is CASSPPGASKTQYY. The V call is TRBV14, the J call TRBJ2-7; tentatively, D is TRBD1 or TRBD2 (6 bases each). The J call is doubtful: the DNA matches TRBJ2-5 better. This CDR3 has 14 residues. Germline-derived CDR1 and CDR2 are SGHDN and FVKESK.

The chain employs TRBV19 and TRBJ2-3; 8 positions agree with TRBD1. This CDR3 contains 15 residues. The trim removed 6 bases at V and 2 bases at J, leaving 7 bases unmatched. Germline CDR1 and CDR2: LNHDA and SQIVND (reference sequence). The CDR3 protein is CASSLGQGTTDTQYF. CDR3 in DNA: TGTGCCAGTAGCCTCGGACAGGGAACCACAGATACGCAGTATTTT.

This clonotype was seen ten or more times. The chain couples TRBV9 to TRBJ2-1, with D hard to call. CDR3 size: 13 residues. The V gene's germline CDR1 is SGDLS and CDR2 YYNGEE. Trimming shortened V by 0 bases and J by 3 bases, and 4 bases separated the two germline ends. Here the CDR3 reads CASSVGVYNEQFF. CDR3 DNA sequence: TGTGCCAGCAGCGTAGGGGTCTACAATGAGCAGTTCTTC.

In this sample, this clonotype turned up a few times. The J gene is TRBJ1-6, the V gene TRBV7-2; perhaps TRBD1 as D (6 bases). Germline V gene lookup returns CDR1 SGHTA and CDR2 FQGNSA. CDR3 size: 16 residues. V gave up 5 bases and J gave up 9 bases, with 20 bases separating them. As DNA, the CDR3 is TGTGCCAGCAGCCTACCGGGGACAAGGCGCGGTTCACCCCTCCACTTT. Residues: CASSLPGTRRGSPLHF.

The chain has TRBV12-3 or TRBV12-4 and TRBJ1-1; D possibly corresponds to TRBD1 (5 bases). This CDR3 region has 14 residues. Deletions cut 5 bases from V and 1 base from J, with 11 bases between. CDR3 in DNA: TGTGCCAGCAGTCCGGGACGGCGGAACACTGAAGCTTTCTTT. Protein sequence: CASSPGRRNTEAFF.

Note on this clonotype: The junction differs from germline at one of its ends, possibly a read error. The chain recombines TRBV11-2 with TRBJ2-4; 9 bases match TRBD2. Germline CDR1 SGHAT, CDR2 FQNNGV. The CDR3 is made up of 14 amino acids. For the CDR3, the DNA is TGTGCCAACAGCTTAGCGGGAGATAGGTACGAACAGTACTTC. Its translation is CANSLAGDRYEQYF.

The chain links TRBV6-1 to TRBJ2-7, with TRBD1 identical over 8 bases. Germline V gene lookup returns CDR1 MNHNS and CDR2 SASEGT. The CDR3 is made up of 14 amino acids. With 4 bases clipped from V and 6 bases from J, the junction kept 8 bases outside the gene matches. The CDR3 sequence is CASSARTGGAEQYF. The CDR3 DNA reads TGTGCCAGCAGTGCAAGAACAGGGGGAGCCGAGCAGTACTTC.

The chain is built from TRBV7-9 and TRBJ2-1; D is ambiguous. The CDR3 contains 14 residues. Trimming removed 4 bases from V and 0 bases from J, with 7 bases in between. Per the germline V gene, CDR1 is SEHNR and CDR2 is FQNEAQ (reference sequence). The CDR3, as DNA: TGTGCCAGCAGCTCCCACAGCTCCTACAATGAGCAGTTCTTC. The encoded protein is CASSSHSSYNEQFF.

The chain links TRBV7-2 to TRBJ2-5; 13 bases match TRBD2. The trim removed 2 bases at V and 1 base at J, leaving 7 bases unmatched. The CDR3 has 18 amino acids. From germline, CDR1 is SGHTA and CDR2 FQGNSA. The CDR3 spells CASSLRSRTSGGQETQYF. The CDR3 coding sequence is TGTGCCAGCAGCTTACGTTCCCGGACTAGCGGGGGCCAAGAGACCCAGTACTTC.

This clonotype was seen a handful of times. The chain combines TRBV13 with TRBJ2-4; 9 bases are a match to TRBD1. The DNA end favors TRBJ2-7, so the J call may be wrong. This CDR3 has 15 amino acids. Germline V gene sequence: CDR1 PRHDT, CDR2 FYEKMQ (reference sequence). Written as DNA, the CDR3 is TGTGCCAGCAGCACCGACAGGGGGGGAACCTACGAGCAGTACTTC. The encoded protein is CASSTDRGGTYEQYF.

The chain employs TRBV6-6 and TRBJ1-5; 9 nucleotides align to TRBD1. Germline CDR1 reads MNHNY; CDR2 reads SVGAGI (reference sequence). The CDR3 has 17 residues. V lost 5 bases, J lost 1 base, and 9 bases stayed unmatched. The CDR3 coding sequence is TGTGCCAGCAGTCATCCCGGGACAGGGACAAGCAATCAGCCCCAGCATTTT. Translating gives CASSHPGTGTSNQPQHF.